This T cell receptor (beta chain) was identified during a study of technical replicates of blood from a handful of donors. Data came from immunoSEQ multiplex PCR; TCRdb stores just in-frame clones and leaves some out. The table lists 55,000 to 65,000 clones, just under 95% of them singletons. Trimming removed 0 bases from V and 0 bases from J, with 9 bases in between. This CDR3 is 14 amino acids long. CDR1 and CDR2 from the germline V gene are SQVTM and ANQGSEA. The TCR was taken from a human donor in good health. Some clones in this sample may be carry-over from other donors' samples. The chain links TRBV29-1 to TRBJ2-7, with D possibly being TRBD1 (6 bases). Specimen: PBMCs. The CDR3 region has the DNA TGCAGCGTTGAAGATAAGGGGGTCTCCTACGAGCAGTACTTC. This translates into CSVEDKGVSYEQYF.